Below are 13 T cell receptor beta chains sequenced from a single sample in a study of cytomegalovirus exposure and HLA in healthy donors. The PCR contained 60 Vbeta and 13 Jbeta primers. Sequencing used immunoSEQ multiplex PCR; TCRdb keeps in-frame clones, though not all of them. The repertoire holds roughly 55,000 clones, with about 69% as singletons. Input material: PBMCs. The source of these receptors is a middle-aged man in good health and CMV-seropositive.

The chain employs TRBV7-9 and TRBJ2-3; D not certain. This CDR3 has 12 residues. Germline assignment: CDR1 SEHNR and CDR2 FQNEAQ (reference sequence). V was trimmed by 1 base and J by 5 bases, leaving 4 bases between them. The CDR3 spells CASSLGEDTQYF. In nucleotides, the CDR3 is TGTGCCAGCAGCTTAGGAGAAGATACGCAGTATTTT. The entire variable domain, with the rest obtained from reference TRBV7-9 and TRBJ2-3, is as follows: DTGVSQNPRHKITKRGQNVTFRCDPISEHNRLYWYRQTLGQGPEFLTYFQNEAQLEKSRLLSDRFSAERPKGSFSTLEIQRTEQGDSAMYLCASSLGEDTQYFGPGTRLTVL.

The CDR3 sequence is CASSSRQGGDTQYF. For the CDR3, the DNA is TGCGCCAGCAGCTCGCGACAGGGCGGAGATACGCAGTATTTT. The V call is TRBV5-1, the J call TRBJ2-3; 7 bases are shared with TRBD1. The ends lost 3 bases at V and 5 bases at J; junction bases unmatched: 6. Germline V gene sequence: CDR1 SGHRS, CDR2 YFSETQ. CDR3 length equals 14 residues.

This rearrangement joins TRBV5-1 to TRBJ2-4; 13 bases fit TRBD2. The V gene's germline CDR1 is SGHRS and CDR2 YFSETQ. CDR3 length equals 17 residues. V shed 0 bases, J shed 6 bases, and the junction held 6 bases outside the gene matches. The chain's CDR3 is CASSLDTSGGAGNIQYF. Here the CDR3 DNA reads TGCGCCAGCAGCTTGGACACTAGCGGGGGGGCAGGAAACATTCAGTACTTC.

The J gene is TRBJ1-1, the V gene TRBV7-8, with D possibly matching TRBD1 (6 bases). V lost 1 base to trimming and J lost 1 base, with 10 bases between them. In germline, CDR1 is SGHVS, CDR2 FQNEAQ. The CDR3 is 15 amino acids. CDR3 sequence (DNA): TGTGCCAGCAGCTTAGGTCCAGGGGCGAACACTGAAGCTTTCTTT. This gives the protein CASSLGPGANTEAFF.

This chain links TRBV6-5 with TRBJ2-5; the D gene is possibly TRBD2 (5 bases). This CDR3 has 12 amino acids. Looked up from germline, CDR1 is MNHEY and CDR2 is SVGAGI. Trimming shortened V by 5 bases and J by 9 bases, and 13 bases separated the two germline ends. In DNA form, the CDR3 reads TGTGCCAGCAGTGACACGACTAAAGCCCAGTACTTC. As protein: CASSDTTKAQYF.

In its sample, this clone was seen a few times. The V and J genes are TRBV5-1 and TRBJ2-3; 12 positions agree with TRBD2. Trimming took 3 bases from V and 0 from J; bases not matched to a gene: 5. Germline CDR1 SGHRS, CDR2 YFSETQ. This CDR3 contains 17 residues. The DNA for the CDR3 is TGCGCCAGCAGCTCAACCGGGACTAGCGGGAGCACAGATACGCAGTATTTT. Its translation: CASSSTGTSGSTDTQYF.

The chain links TRBV11-2 to TRBJ2-5; perhaps TRBD1 as D (5 bases). Germline CDR1 and CDR2: SGHAT and FQNNGV. V was shortened by 5 bases and J by 4 bases, with 14 bases between the two germline ends. This CDR3 spans 14 amino acids. DNA for the CDR3: TGTGCCAGCAGCGCGGACACAGGTGCAGAGACCCAGTACTTC. Protein: CASSADTGAETQYF.

The rearrangement uses TRBV21-1 and TRBJ2-5; the table's D call, TRBD2, has no DNA check behind it. TRBV21-1 is a known pseudogene. CDR3 length: 12 amino acids. CDR3: CAITRIQETQYF. The DNA for the CDR3 is TGTGCCATCACGAGGATTCAAGAGACCCAGTACTTC.

The gene calls are TRBV4-1 and TRBJ2-2; D may be TRBD2 (6 bases). CDR1 and CDR2 from the germline V gene are MGHRA and YSYEKL. The CDR3 has 16 residues. V was trimmed by 2 bases and J by 2 bases, leaving 12 bases between them. The chain's CDR3 is CASSQFILANTGELFF. CDR3 DNA sequence: TGCGCCAGCAGCCAATTTATACTAGCAAACACCGGGGAGCTGTTTTTT.

V and J are TRBV5-1 and TRBJ1-5; the D is unclear. The CDR3 totals 13 residues. V was shortened by 0 bases and J by 4 bases, with 5 bases between the two germline ends. The germline V gene has CDR1 SGHRS and CDR2 YFSETQ. CDR3 loop: CASSLDYNQPQHF. CDR3 coding DNA: TGCGCCAGCAGCTTGGATTATAATCAGCCCCAGCATTTT.

This clone came up once. The chain carries TRBV7-9 and TRBJ2-7; the match to TRBD2 covers 12 bases. The germline CDR1 and CDR2 sequences are SEHNR and FQNEAQ (reference sequence). The V gene end was trimmed by 4 bases and the J gene end by 2 bases; junction bases not matched to a gene: 6. This CDR3 comprises 16 residues. The CDR3 reads CASSSRSSGGAYEQYF. Here the CDR3 DNA reads TGTGCCAGCAGCTCCCGTTCTAGCGGGGGGGCCTACGAGCAGTACTTC.

This clone was counted a few times. The chain links TRBV7-9 to TRBJ1-4, with D perhaps matching TRBD1 (6 bases). Trimming shortened V by 5 bases and J by 2 bases, and 15 bases separated the two germline ends. In germline, CDR1 is SEHNR, CDR2 FQNEAQ (reference sequence). This CDR3 is built from 16 residues. CDR3 protein: CASSAGQRGTNEKLFF. The CDR3 coding sequence is TGTGCCAGCAGCGCTGGACAGAGAGGTACTAATGAAAAACTGTTTTTT.

V usage is TRBV18 and J usage is TRBJ2-1, with a weak D call TRBD1 (6 bases). With 6 bases removed from V and 3 bases from J, the gap between germline ends came to 12 bases. From germline, CDR1 is KGHSH and CDR2 LQKENI. The CDR3 sequence is 14 residues long. The CDR3 DNA is TGTGCCAGCTCCCGGGACACTGACTACAATGAGCAGTTCTTC. It encodes CASSRDTDYNEQFF.